This T cell receptor beta chain emerged from a study of blood T cell repertoires in COVID-19. Background on the study: Italy, Spain and the United States were the sources of the convalescent and acute COVID-19 samples. T cells, B-cell-depleted T cells, or PBMCs provided the cDNA or gDNA that served as material.

The CDR3 spans 14 residues. Per the original methods: Researchers report that nucleated cell counts were estimated from reference gene primer amplification. The method was immunoSEQ multiplex PCR; TCRdb's version includes in-frame clones alone and lacks a portion of them. V and J calls and clone size come straight from that table; D and trimming were deduced from the DNA. The data contain some 70,000 clones, 80% to 90% of them seen just once; the ten biggest clones take up around 6.7%. The source of this sequence is a woman aged 80 or over with active COVID-19. V is TRBV21-1 and J is TRBJ1-2. TRBV21-1 is annotated as a pseudogene. The specimen sequenced was peripheral blood. The CDR3 DNA reads as TGTGCCAGCAGCCCCCGAGGCCTTAACTATGGCTACACCTTC. Residues: CASSPRGLNYGYTF.